Given below is one T cell receptor beta chain in context. Its antigen has not been determined. Base quality data are lacking; no much larger clone is found one base away. Explained via the paper, the time point label denotes: pretreatment peripheral blood. The cohort included 29 patients with locally advanced or metastatic urothelial carcinoma who were treated at Memorial Sloan Kettering on a trial protocol. Peripheral blood mononuclear cells were collected pretreatment and during treatment, with between 1 and 8 total time points per patient. The Qiagen DNeasy Blood extraction kit was used to purify genomic DNA from total PBMCs and tumor samples. PBMCs were collected pretreatment and during treatment and were isolated and stored as previously described. The entry originates in a study of PD-L1 blockade in urothelial cancer (dated by TCRdb to 2016 to 2017). Broadly, across the study: All patients started therapy in about 2014 and received atezolizumab 1,200 mg intravenously every 3 weeks. Under 30 patients had pretreatment blood TCR-seq, around 24 had at least one posttreatment blood collection, and around 24 had tumor TCR-seq. A median of 141,255 T cells and 85,000 or so unique TCRs was obtained from blood samples, and a median clonality of approximately 0.08 was observed. Blood samples were analyzed at 3 weeks after treatment start (second dose) and at 6 weeks after treatment start. In the same patients, pretreatment tumors underwent whole exome sequencing and RNA sequencing in addition to TCR sequencing. Under ten patients reached durable clinical benefit, while some 21 patients did not. About 90% of the roughly 30 patients were males with bladder-origin urothelial cancer, and about 65% of the 29 reported a prior smoking history. Pretreatment tumor samples, along with matched peripheral blood collected serially before and after atezolizumab treatment, underwent TCR sequencing. Durable clinical benefit was defined as a progression-free survival longer than 6 months, and TCR features were additionally tested against progression-free survival and overall survival. An exploratory multi-omic analysis was conducted of the somatic, immune and clinical correlates of response to PD-L1 blockade with atezolizumab in urothelial cancer. An ECOG performance status of 0 or 1 was recorded for the patients, and 0 to 3 prior chemotherapy regimens had been received by the patients. The paper as a whole reports these results and caveats: Small sample size (n of about 30) and many exploratory analyses mean the results are intended to be hypothesis-generating. Improved progression-free and overall survival was found to be associated with pretreatment peripheral blood TCR clonality below the median. At 3 weeks after the start of treatment, tumor-associated TCR clones in peripheral blood had expanded more in patients with durable benefit (n ≈ 22, p = 0.022).

To estimate absolute template abundance from read counts, synthetic TCR analog templates were spiked into each PCR. The immunoSEQ assay used bias-controlled V and J gene primers to amplify TCRbeta CDR3 regions from genomic DNA. Sequencing of rearranged TCRbeta segments was done at approximately 20X coverage. The authors' analysis ran thus. Sequencing errors were corrected by clustering and CDR3s were annotated against IMGT to assign V, D and J genes. Downstream analyses used only productive TCRbeta rearrangements, leaving out any out-of-frame or stop-codon sequences. To compute clonality, Shannon entropy was normalized by the log of the number of unique productive sequences and then subtracted from one. Clones differing between time points or between blood and tumor were identified by Fisher's exact test with Benjamini-Hochberg correction at adjusted p below 0.01. Drawn from immuneACCESS, this table holds only the in-frame rearrangements with V and J called that TCRdb kept. Clones are partly lost; checked studies trace under half to an unresolved V gene and leave the rest unexplained. The DNA was the basis for D and trimming; V, J and clone size are from that table. The sample includes approximately 52,000 clones, with 85% observed a single time. The ten largest clones add up to around 14% of the sample.

Here V drops 1 base and J drops 14 bases, and the junction holds 11 bases not matched to any gene. CDR1 SGHAT and CDR2 FQNNGV were looked up in the germline V gene. The CDR3 has 14 amino acids, counting the end cysteine and phenylalanine. Of the read, only the CDR3 DNA is kept; its 42 bases are in frame from base 1. The chain is encoded by TRBV11-2 joined to TRBJ2-1; 7 bases in the middle match TRBD2. Sequenced material: PBMCs, taken around atezolizumab (anti-PD-L1) treatment. The clonotype was recovered from a man aged 65 to 85 with urothelial cancer. In nucleotides, the sequence is TGTGCCAGCAGCTTAGGCCTAGCGGATCTACGGGAGTTCTTC. It specifies CASSLGLADLREFF.